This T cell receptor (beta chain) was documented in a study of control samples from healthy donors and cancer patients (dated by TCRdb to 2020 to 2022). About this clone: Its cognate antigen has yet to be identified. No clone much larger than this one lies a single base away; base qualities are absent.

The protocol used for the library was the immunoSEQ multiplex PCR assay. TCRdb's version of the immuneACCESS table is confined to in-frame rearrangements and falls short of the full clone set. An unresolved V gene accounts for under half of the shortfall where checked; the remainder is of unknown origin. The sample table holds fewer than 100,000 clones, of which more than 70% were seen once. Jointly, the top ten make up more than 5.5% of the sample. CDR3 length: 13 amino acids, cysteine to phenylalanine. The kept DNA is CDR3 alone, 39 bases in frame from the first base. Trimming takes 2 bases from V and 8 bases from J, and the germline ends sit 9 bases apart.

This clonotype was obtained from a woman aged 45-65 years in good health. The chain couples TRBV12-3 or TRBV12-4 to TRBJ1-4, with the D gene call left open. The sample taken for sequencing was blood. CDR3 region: CASSLLSDEKLFF. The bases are TGTGCCAGCAGTTTACTTAGCGACGAAAAACTGTTTTTT.